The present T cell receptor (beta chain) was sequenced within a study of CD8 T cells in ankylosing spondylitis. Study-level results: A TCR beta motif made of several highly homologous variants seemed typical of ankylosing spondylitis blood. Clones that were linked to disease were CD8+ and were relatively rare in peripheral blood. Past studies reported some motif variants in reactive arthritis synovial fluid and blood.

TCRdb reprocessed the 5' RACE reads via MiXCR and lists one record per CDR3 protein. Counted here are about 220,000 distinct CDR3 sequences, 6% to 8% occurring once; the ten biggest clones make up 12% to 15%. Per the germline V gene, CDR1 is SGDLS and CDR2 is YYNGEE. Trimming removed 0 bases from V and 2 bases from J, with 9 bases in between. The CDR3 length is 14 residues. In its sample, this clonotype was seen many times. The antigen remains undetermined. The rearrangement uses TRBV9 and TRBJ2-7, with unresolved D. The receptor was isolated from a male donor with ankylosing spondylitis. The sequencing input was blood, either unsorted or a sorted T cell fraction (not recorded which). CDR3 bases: TGTGCCAGCAGCGTAGCTCCCACCCCCTACGAGCAGTACTTC. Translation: CASSVAPTPYEQYF.